This T cell receptor (beta chain) was recorded in a study of T cells after somatic rescue of genetic block. The CDR3 spans 15 residues. Germline trimming cut 1 base from V and 3 bases from J; bases unmatched to any gene: 4. Germline assignment: CDR1 SGHVS and CDR2 FNYEAQ. TCRdb's table, derived via immunoSEQ multiplex PCR, lists solely in-frame clones and lacks some. Among 110,000 or so clones, just over 90% were seen once, and the ten largest hold roughly 1.5%. Sequences were obtained from peripheral blood mononuclear cells (PBMCs). This chain joins TRBV7-6 and TRBJ1-1; 8 bases are shared with TRBD1. The source is a woman under 30. CDR3 coding DNA: TGTGCCAGCAGCTTAGATCAGGGGGCTTACACTGAAGCTTTCTTT. Residues: CASSLDQGAYTEAFF.